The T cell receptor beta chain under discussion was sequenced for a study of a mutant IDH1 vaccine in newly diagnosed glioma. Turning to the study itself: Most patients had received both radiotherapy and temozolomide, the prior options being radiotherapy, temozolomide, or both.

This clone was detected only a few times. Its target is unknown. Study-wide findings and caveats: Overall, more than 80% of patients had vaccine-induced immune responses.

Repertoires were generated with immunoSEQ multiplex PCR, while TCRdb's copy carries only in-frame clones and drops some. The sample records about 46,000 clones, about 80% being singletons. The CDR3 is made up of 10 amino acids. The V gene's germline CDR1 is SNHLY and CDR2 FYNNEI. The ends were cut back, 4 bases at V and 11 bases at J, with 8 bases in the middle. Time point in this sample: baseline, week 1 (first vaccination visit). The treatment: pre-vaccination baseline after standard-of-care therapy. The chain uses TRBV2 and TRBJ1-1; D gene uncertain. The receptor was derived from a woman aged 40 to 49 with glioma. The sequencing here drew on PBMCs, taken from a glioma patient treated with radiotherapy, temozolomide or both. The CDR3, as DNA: TGTGCCAGCAGTGGGGATGCCGCTTTCTTT. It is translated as CASSGDAAFF.